One and the same sample provided the 25 T cell receptor beta chains below, sequenced in a study of T cell responses to AZD1222 COVID-19 vaccine. Data came from immunoSEQ multiplex PCR; TCRdb stores just in-frame clones and leaves some out. The sample holds 100,000 to 150,000 clones; roughly 89% are singletons and the top ten take approximately 28%. The starting material was peripheral blood, obtained on day 0 of AZD1222 vaccination. The receptors originated from an adult in good health.

This chain connects TRBV7-9 to TRBJ1-6; possibly TRBD1 for D (5 bases). Trimming stripped 2 bases from V and 10 bases from J, with 15 bases between. This CDR3 spans 15 amino acids. Germline loops: CDR1 SEHNR, CDR2 FQNEAQ (reference sequence). CDR3 nucleotides: TGTGCCAGCAGCTTATTTGTCGTAGGGGAATCACCCCTCCACTTT. Translating gives CASSLFVVGESPLHF.

The genes are TRBV7-6 and TRBJ2-1; D not certain. V dropped 5 bases and J dropped 7 bases, with 18 bases sitting between them. CDR1 and CDR2 (germline): SGHVS, FNYEAQ. The CDR3 runs 15 residues. CDR3 loop: CASSLPLAVSNEQFF. The CDR3 DNA follows: TGTGCCAGCAGCCTTCCCTTGGCGGTTTCGAATGAGCAGTTCTTC.

The V gene is TRBV7-9, the J gene TRBJ1-2; 8 positions match TRBD1. V was clipped by 5 bases and J by 7 bases; unmatched bases: 9. Germline-derived CDR1 and CDR2 are SEHNR and FQNEAQ (reference sequence). CDR3 length equals 14 residues. The CDR3 is CASSLRGQGAGYTF. CDR3 nucleotide sequence: TGTGCCAGCAGCCTCCGAGGGCAGGGGGCTGGCTACACCTTC.

This clone was recorded a few times. The chain carries TRBV27 and TRBJ1-5; weak D call: TRBD1 (5 bases). The CDR3 totals 14 residues. With 1 base removed from V and 7 bases from J, the gap between germline ends came to 11 bases. Germline V gives CDR1 MNHEY, CDR2 SMNVEV (reference sequence). This chain's CDR3 is CASSLWGGNQPQHF. In DNA, the CDR3 is TGTGCCAGCAGTTTATGGGGGGGGAACCAGCCCCAGCATTTT.

A few counts support this clone. The V and J genes are TRBV7-3 and TRBJ1-3; the D is unclear. CDR1 SGHTA and CDR2 FQGTGA come from the germline V gene. This CDR3 is 15 amino acids long. The V and J ends lost 1 base and 4 bases respectively, with 11 bases between them. DNA for the CDR3: TGTGCCAGCAGCTTAAGCGGTGGTTACGGAAACACCATATATTTT. Protein sequence: CASSLSGGYGNTIYF.

This clone was seen once. The chain carries TRBV29-1 and TRBJ2-7; 11 positions match TRBD2. The CDR3 covers 14 residues. V dropped 2 bases and J dropped 6; count of bases not matched to a gene: 6. Per germline, CDR1 SQVTM and CDR2 ANQGSEA. The CDR3 loop reads CSVEKASGRTEQYF. CDR3 nucleotide sequence: TGCAGCGTTGAAAAGGCTAGCGGGAGGACCGAGCAGTACTTC.

The V and J genes are TRBV15 and TRBJ2-4; TRBD1 or TRBD2 may be the D gene (5 bases each). Germline CDR1 and CDR2: LNHNV and YYDKDF (reference sequence). This CDR3 is built from 14 residues. With 0 bases removed from V and 6 bases from J, the gap between germline ends came to 9 bases. This CDR3 is CATSRDRGGNIQYF. For the CDR3, the DNA is TGTGCCACCAGCAGAGACCGGGGCGGAAACATTCAGTACTTC.

V usage is TRBV29-1 and J usage is TRBJ1-4; D is unclear. This CDR3 contains 13 residues. Trimming shortened V by 7 bases and J by 5 bases, and 14 bases separated the two germline ends. The V gene's germline CDR1 is SQVTM and CDR2 ANQGSEA. The CDR3 reads CSAEGDGNEKLFF. DNA of the CDR3: TGCAGCGCCGAGGGTGACGGGAATGAAAAACTGTTTTTT.

The rearrangement links TRBV6-5 to TRBJ1-2, with D perhaps matching TRBD1 (6 bases). Germline loops: CDR1 MNHEY, CDR2 SVGAGI. The CDR3 is made up of 15 amino acids. Deletions cut 1 base from V and 4 bases from J, with 13 bases between. CDR3 in DNA: TGTGCCAGCAGTTACTGGGTGGACAGCACCTATGGCTACACCTTC. Its protein product is CASSYWVDSTYGYTF.

The chain employs TRBV5-5 and TRBJ1-1, with D maybe TRBD1 (6 bases). In germline, CDR1 is SGHKS, CDR2 YYEKEE (reference sequence). Trimming took off 1 base at V and 4 bases at J, with 14 bases between the two ends. The CDR3 is 15 amino acids. The CDR3 here is CASSLSRGSITEAFF. In nucleotides, the CDR3 is TGTGCCAGCAGCTTGTCCAGGGGATCTATCACTGAAGCTTTCTTT.

The chain recombines TRBV6-5 with TRBJ2-7; 12 bases map to TRBD1. Germline-derived CDR1 and CDR2 are MNHEY and SVGAGI. The CDR3 sequence is 15 residues long. The V gene end was trimmed by 6 bases and the J gene end by 2 bases; junction bases not matched to a gene: 5. The CDR3 DNA reads TGTGCCAGCAGCCGGGACAGGGGGCTACCCTACGAGCAGTACTTC. This gives the protein CASSRDRGLPYEQYF.

This clone was detected only once. The chain uses TRBV6-5 and TRBJ1-1; weak D call: TRBD1 (6 bases). Trimming stripped 0 bases from V and 0 bases from J, with 11 bases between. This CDR3 contains 16 residues. Germline V gene lookup returns CDR1 MNHEY and CDR2 SVGAGI. CDR3 residues: CASSYSTRTVNTEAFF. CDR3 coding DNA: TGTGCCAGCAGTTACTCAACCCGGACAGTGAACACTGAAGCTTTCTTT.

V and J are TRBV2 and TRBJ1-5; D might be TRBD1 (6 bases). The CDR3 length is 14 residues. CDR1 is SNHLY and CDR2 is FYNNEI in the germline V gene. V was trimmed by 4 bases and J by 2 bases, leaving 9 bases between them. Here the CDR3 DNA reads TGTGCCAGCAGTGTACAGGGAGGCAATCAGCCCCAGCATTTT. This sequence encodes CASSVQGGNQPQHF.

J is TRBJ2-1 and V is TRBV7-9; TRBD2 matches 7 bases. The V gene's germline CDR1 is SEHNR and CDR2 FQNEAQ (reference sequence). The CDR3 sequence is 16 residues long. J lost 7 bases, V lost 5 bases, and 14 bases had no gene match. CDR3 coding DNA: TGTGCCAGCAGCCCCGTAGGTGCGGGAGAAGGGAATGAGCAGTTCTTC. Translated: CASSPVGAGEGNEQFF.

The genes are TRBV5-4 and TRBJ1-1; 7 nucleotides align to TRBD1. In germline, CDR1 is SGHNT, CDR2 YYREEE (reference sequence). The CDR3 consists of 15 residues. The V and J ends lost 0 bases and 2 bases, in that order; junction bases with no gene match: 4. Here the CDR3 reads CASSLAGTVNTEAFF. CDR3 sequence (DNA): TGTGCCAGCAGCTTGGCCGGGACAGTCAACACTGAAGCTTTCTTT. Looking up the rest from reference TRBV5-4 and TRBJ1-1 gives the full variable domain: ETGVTQSPTHLIKTRGQQVTLRCSSQSGHNTVSWYQQALGQGPQFIFQYYREEENGRGNFPPRFSGLQFPNYSSELNVNALELDDSALYLCASSLAGTVNTEAFFGQGTRLTVV.

The chain is built from TRBV7-2 and TRBJ1-5; possible D gene TRBD1, 5 bases. The germline CDR1 and CDR2 sequences are SGHTA and FQGNSA. The V end was cut by 5 bases, the J end by 6 bases, with 17 bases between. CDR3 length: 15 amino acids. The DNA of the CDR3 is TGTGCCAGCAGCCCGATGGGGCAGGGCGGTCAGCCCCAGCATTTT. As protein: CASSPMGQGGQPQHF.

CDR3 sequence reads: CASSPLAGPNYGYTF. CDR3 nucleotide sequence: TGTGCCAGCAGTCCGCTGGCAGGGCCCAACTATGGCTACACCTTC. V gene TRBV27 combines with J gene TRBJ1-2; possible D gene TRBD1, 5 bases. V gave up 5 bases and J gave up 2 bases, with 15 bases separating them. Germline lookup yields CDR1 MNHEY and CDR2 SMNVEV (reference sequence). The CDR3 sequence is 15 residues long.

This chain joins TRBV6-5 and TRBJ2-2; D may be TRBD2 (5 bases). The CDR3 consists of 14 residues. V was shortened by 6 bases and J by 1 base, with 9 bases between the two germline ends. Germline V lookup: CDR1 MNHEY, CDR2 SVGAGI. Written as DNA, the CDR3 is TGTGCCAGCAGCCTCGGACTGAACACCGGGGAGCTGTTTTTT. Protein: CASSLGLNTGELFF.

The rearrangement uses TRBV11-3 and TRBJ1-1; D ambiguous. The CDR3 totals 13 residues. V lost 3 bases to trimming and J lost 5 bases, with 10 bases between them. Germline V gene sequence: CDR1 SGHNT, CDR2 YENEEA. The CDR3 protein is CASSFSRETEAFF. The CDR3 DNA sequence: TGTGCCAGCAGCTTTTCTAGGGAAACTGAAGCTTTCTTT.

The rearrangement joins TRBV7-8 to TRBJ2-6, with D perhaps matching TRBD1 or TRBD2 (6 bases each). Trimming cost V 4 bases and J 0 bases, with 16 bases left between them. The CDR3 runs 18 residues. CDR1 and CDR2 (germline): SGHVS, FQNEAQ. The CDR3 bases are TGTGCCAGCAGCTGGCGACAGGACTACTACTCTGGGGCCAACGTCCTGACTTTC. Encoded protein: CASSWRQDYYSGANVLTF.

This chain links TRBV27 with TRBJ2-7; 9 bases map to TRBD1. V shed 4 bases and J 0 bases; nucleotides not matched to a gene: 4. The germline V gene encodes CDR1 MNHEY and CDR2 SMNVEV (reference sequence). This CDR3 region has 15 residues. The CDR3 DNA reads as TGTGCCAGCAGTTCAGGACAGGGGAGCTCCTACGAGCAGTACTTC. Translation: CASSSGQGSSYEQYF.

The chain combines TRBV14 with TRBJ1-1, with 7 bases that match TRBD1. Germline CDR1 is SGHDN and CDR2 is FVKESK. The CDR3 consists of 17 residues. J lost 2 bases, V lost 4 bases, and 13 bases had no gene match. CDR3 nucleotide sequence: TGTGCCAGCAGCCTTAACACAGGGGAGAGGGGAAACACTGAAGCTTTCTTT. This sequence encodes CASSLNTGERGNTEAFF. Using reference TRBV14 and TRBJ1-1 for the parts outside the CDR3, the full variable domain is EAGVTQFPSHSVIEKGQTVTLRCDPISGHDNLYWYRRVMGKEIKFLLHFVKESKQDESGMPNNRFLAERTGGTYSTLKVQPAELEDSGVYFCASSLNTGERGNTEAFFGQGTRLTVV.

The chain couples TRBV4-2 to TRBJ1-1, with D uncertain. This CDR3 comprises 14 residues. Germline CDR1 and CDR2: LGHNA and YNFKEQ. V lost 3 bases to trimming and J lost 6 bases, with 14 bases between them. In DNA, the CDR3 is TGTGCCAGCAGCCAGAGACCTGAGGTTGCTGAAGCTTTCTTT. The encoded protein is CASSQRPEVAEAFF.

The chain has TRBV12-3 or TRBV12-4 and TRBJ2-4; TRBD2 agrees at 8 bases. Trimming removed 4 bases from V and 12 bases from J; junction bases left unmatched: 8. The CDR3 sequence is 13 residues long. CDR3 residues: CASSSLRGGGQYF. As DNA, the CDR3 is TGTGCCAGCAGTTCGCTACGGGGGGGCGGTCAGTACTTC.

This clone occurred once. This chain links TRBV5-1 with TRBJ2-5, with D hard to call. This CDR3 has 12 amino acids. CDR1 and CDR2 (germline): SGHRS, YFSETQ. Trimming removed 0 bases from V and 4 bases from J, with 4 bases in between. CDR3 DNA sequence: TGCGCCAGCAGCTTGGCCGGAGAGACCCAGTACTTC. Translating it yields CASSLAGETQYF.